A single sample is the source of the 20 T cell receptor beta chains below, sequenced in a study of blood T cell repertoires in COVID-19. Repertoires were generated with immunoSEQ multiplex PCR, while TCRdb's copy carries only in-frame clones and drops some. The data show approximately 37,000 clones, 80% to 90% seen once. Sequenced input: peripheral blood. These receptors all stem from a human donor in a cohort sampled during active COVID-19.

This chain uses TRBV10-3 with TRBJ2-1; D might be TRBD1 (7 bases). V was trimmed by 4 bases and J by 6 bases, leaving 16 bases between them. This CDR3 spans 15 amino acids. Germline V lookup: CDR1 ENHRY, CDR2 SYGVKD. The CDR3 DNA is TGTGCCATCAGTGGATCGCAGGGGGGCCTCAATGAGCAGTTCTTC. Translation: CAISGSQGGLNEQFF.

V and J are TRBV7-9 and TRBJ1-1; 11 bases are a match to TRBD1. CDR1 SEHNR and CDR2 FQNEAQ come from the germline V gene (reference sequence). The CDR3 covers 15 residues. V lost 1 base and J lost 3; bases outside the gene matches: 1. CDR3 region: CASSLGGQGDTEAFF. The CDR3 bases are TGTGCCAGCAGCTTAGGGGGACAGGGGGACACTGAAGCTTTCTTT. Full variable domain (rest looked up from reference TRBV7-9 and TRBJ1-1): DTGVSQNPRHKITKRGQNVTFRCDPISEHNRLYWYRQTLGQGPEFLTYFQNEAQLEKSRLLSDRFSAERPKGSFSTLEIQRTEQGDSAMYLCASSLGGQGDTEAFFGQGTRLTVV.

The genes are TRBV9 and TRBJ2-3, with 10 bases identical to TRBD1. Trimming removed 6 bases from V and 3 bases from J; junction bases left unmatched: 10. Germline lookup yields CDR1 SGDLS and CDR2 YYNGEE. This CDR3 comprises 16 residues. As DNA, the CDR3 is TGTGCCAGCAACTCACTCCGGGACAGGGGAACAGATACGCAGTATTTT. Amino acids: CASNSLRDRGTDTQYF.

This clone was seen only once. This sequence joins TRBV6-5 and TRBJ2-1, with 12 bases matching TRBD2. The CDR3 sequence is 14 residues long. Germline assignment: CDR1 MNHEY and CDR2 SVGAGI. V lost 6 bases to trimming and J lost 9 bases; unmatched junction nucleotides: 6. CDR3 residues: CASRLAGGPGEQFF. The CDR3 DNA reads as TGTGCCAGCAGGCTAGCGGGAGGGCCGGGTGAGCAGTTCTTC.

This chain connects TRBV6-5 to TRBJ2-7; no definite D call. CDR3 length equals 12 residues. The V gene's germline CDR1 is MNHEY and CDR2 SVGAGI. Trimming left V 7 bases short and J 9 bases short, with 16 bases between. CDR3 in DNA: TGTGCCAGCACCCCCTACTCGCATACGCAGTACTTC. Protein sequence: CASTPYSHTQYF.

The chain couples TRBV9 to TRBJ1-2; D is ambiguous. The CDR3 sequence is 12 residues long. V was cut by 0 bases and J by 10 bases, with 10 bases left in between. Germline-derived CDR1 and CDR2 are SGDLS and YYNGEE. Here the CDR3 DNA reads TGTGCCAGCAGCGTAGTGGAGGGCGACTACACCTTC. It translates to CASSVVEGDYTF.

This chain links TRBV2 with TRBJ1-2, with D possibly being TRBD1 (5 bases). The CDR3 length is 11 residues. V was clipped by 8 bases and J by 3 bases, with 7 bases between them. The germline V gene encodes CDR1 SNHLY and CDR2 FYNNEI. CDR3 DNA sequence: TGTGCCAGCGGAGGGGACTATGGCTACACCTTC. It is translated as CASGGDYGYTF. Full variable domain (rest looked up from reference TRBV2 and TRBJ1-2): EPEVTQTPSHQVTQMGQEVILRCVPISNHLYFYWYRQILGQKVEFLVSFYNNEISEKSEIFDDQFSVERPDGSNFTLKIRSTKLEDSAMYFCASGGDYGYTFGSGTRLTVV.

The CDR3 is CASSPQLSIHEQYF. The CDR3 region has the DNA TGTGCCAGCAGTCCACAGCTCAGCATCCACGAGCAGTACTTC. The V and J genes are TRBV6-2 or TRBV6-3 and TRBJ2-7; D is unresolved. Trimming took 5 bases from V and 5 from J, leaving 16 bases between them. There are 14 residues in the CDR3. Germline V lookup: CDR1 MNHEY, CDR2 SVGEGT.

This chain connects TRBV6-5 to TRBJ2-7, with 10 bases that match TRBD2. The CDR3 has 15 residues. Germline V gives CDR1 MNHEY, CDR2 SVGAGI. J was trimmed by 3 bases and V by 8 bases; bases with no gene match: 10. CDR3 in amino acids: CASRIGLAVNYEQYF. The CDR3 coding sequence is TGTGCCAGCCGAATCGGACTAGCGGTGAACTACGAGCAGTACTTC.

The chain is built from TRBV29-1 and TRBJ2-6; 8 nucleotides align to TRBD1. The length of the CDR3 is 14 residues. The V and J ends lost 6 bases and 0 bases, in that order; junction bases with no gene match: 1. Germline values: CDR1 SQVTM, CDR2 ANQGSEA. The CDR3 sequence: CSVGQDSGANVLTF. The DNA of the CDR3 is TGCAGCGTGGGACAGGACTCTGGGGCCAACGTCCTGACTTTC.

This chain uses TRBV11-3 with TRBJ2-7; 7 bases are a match to TRBD2. The CDR3 totals 15 residues. Germline-derived CDR1 and CDR2 are SGHNT and YENEEA. V was clipped by 5 bases and J by 2 bases; unmatched bases: 9. CDR3 sequence: CASSRGGGSTYEQYF. The CDR3 DNA reads TGTGCCAGCAGCCGCGGGGGAGGGTCGACCTACGAGCAGTACTTC.

This chain joins TRBV7-9 and TRBJ2-7; D perhaps matches TRBD1 (6 bases). Germline V gene lookup returns CDR1 SEHNR and CDR2 FQNEAQ (reference sequence). The CDR3 consists of 14 residues. V gave up 5 bases and J gave up 7 bases, with 18 bases separating them. CDR3 sequence reads: CASSKPGTPGEQYF. The CDR3 coding sequence is TGTGCCAGCAGCAAACCCGGGACACCGGGGGAGCAGTACTTC.

V is TRBV27 and J is TRBJ2-7; TRBD2 is a possible D gene (6 bases). The V end lost 3 bases, the J end lost 1 base, and 13 bases lay between the germline ends. The CDR3 is 15 amino acids. In germline, CDR1 is MNHEY, CDR2 SMNVEV (reference sequence). CDR3 bases: TGTGCCAGCAGTTTCCGGCCGGAGGGATCCTACGAGCAGTACTTC. This gives the protein CASSFRPEGSYEQYF.

The chain employs TRBV11-1 and TRBJ1-4; 10 bases match TRBD1. CDR1 SGHAT and CDR2 FQDESV come from the germline V gene (reference sequence). This CDR3 region has 15 residues. J was trimmed by 6 bases and V by 5 bases; bases with no gene match: 6. CDR3 in DNA: TGTGCCAGCAGCCCCACGGGACAGGGGTATGAAAAACTGTTTTTT. This sequence encodes CASSPTGQGYEKLFF.

This clone was found a few times. This chain links TRBV15 with TRBJ1-5; D is possibly TRBD1 (6 bases). Germline CDR1 reads LNHNV; CDR2 reads YYDKDF (reference sequence). Trimming pared 1 base from V and 0 bases from J, leaving 19 bases between. The CDR3 consists of 19 residues. The CDR3 region is CATSRVGGGVLPSNQPQHF. For the CDR3, the DNA is TGTGCCACCAGCAGAGTCGGGGGGGGCGTTTTACCTAGCAATCAGCCCCAGCATTTT.

The chain recombines TRBV10-3 with TRBJ2-4; 10 bases line up with TRBD1. In germline, CDR1 is ENHRY, CDR2 SYGVKD. The CDR3 runs 15 residues. Trimming removed 3 bases from V and 7 bases from J; junction bases left unmatched: 6. The chain's CDR3 is CAISEDRGHGNIQYF. The CDR3 DNA reads as TGTGCCATCAGTGAAGACAGGGGGCATGGTAACATTCAGTACTTC.

The V and J genes are TRBV4-1 and TRBJ1-4; D is uncertain. CDR1 is MGHRA and CDR2 is YSYEKL in the germline V gene. Deletions cut 1 base from V and 7 bases from J, with 10 bases between. CDR3 length: 14 amino acids. CDR3 in amino acids: CASSQGEGGEKLFF. The CDR3 bases are TGCGCCAGCAGCCAAGGGGAGGGTGGTGAAAAACTGTTTTTT.

The genes are TRBV6-5 and TRBJ2-3, with 13 nucleotides matching TRBD2. The germline V gene encodes CDR1 MNHEY and CDR2 SVGAGI. J lost 5 bases, V lost 6 bases, and 5 bases had no gene match. CDR3 size: 15 residues. The DNA for the CDR3 is TGTGCCAGCAGACTAGCGGGGGGGCACGGAGATACGCAGTATTTT. Protein: CASRLAGGHGDTQYF.

The rearrangement uses TRBV6-6 and TRBJ2-2; 9 bases match TRBD1. V shed 7 bases and J 1 base; nucleotides not matched to a gene: 7. The CDR3 length is 16 residues. The germline gives CDR1 MNHNY, CDR2 SVGAGI (reference sequence). CDR3 sequence reads: CASTTRGQGNTGELFF. The CDR3 region has the DNA TGTGCCAGCACCACGCGGGGACAGGGGAACACCGGGGAGCTGTTTTTT.

The chain couples TRBV28 to TRBJ2-1; 13 nucleotides agree with TRBD2. Germline trimming cut 3 bases from V and 6 bases from J; bases unmatched to any gene: 23. CDR3 size: 22 residues. Looked up from germline, CDR1 is MDHEN and CDR2 is SYDVKM. The CDR3 nucleotides are TGTGCCAGCAGTTTCGCACGACCAGGGACTAGCGGGATCTCCCTACGGGGCAATGAGCAGTTCTTC. Its translation: CASSFARPGTSGISLRGNEQFF.